Listed here are 29 T cell receptor beta chains from one sample, sequenced in a study of T-cell memory formation after mild COVID-19. TCRdb reprocessed the 5' RACE reads with MiXCR, giving one entry per CDR3 protein. The sample carries 140,000 or so distinct CDR3 sequences, about a fifth recorded once. The source material was PBMCs or a T cell subset sorted from them (not recorded which). The receptors stem from an adult woman who had mild COVID-19 (a few samples of this study predate the infection). Cell type and time point are not known.

This chain connects TRBV11-2 to TRBJ2-2; 9 bases are shared with TRBD1. Germline V gene lookup returns CDR1 SGHAT and CDR2 FQNNGV. After removal of 5 bases from V and 5 bases from J, the junction contained 9 bases not matched to a gene. This CDR3 spans 16 amino acids. CDR3 sequence: CASSRSGQGRTGELFF. CDR3 DNA: TGTGCCAGCAGCCGCTCGGGACAGGGAAGGACCGGGGAGCTGTTTTTT.

This clonotype is labeled as medium-sized (0.01 to 0.1%). V usage is TRBV20-1 and J usage is TRBJ2-7; 10 nucleotides align to TRBD2. The CDR3 has 14 residues. The trim removed 5 bases at V and 1 base at J, leaving 5 bases unmatched. The germline gives CDR1 DFQATT, CDR2 SNEGSKA (reference sequence). The CDR3 spells CSAGSSGSSYEQYF. DNA for the CDR3: TGCAGTGCTGGGTCTAGCGGGAGTTCCTACGAGCAGTACTTC.

This chain joins TRBV12-3 or TRBV12-4 and TRBJ1-4, with D maybe TRBD1 (6 bases). The CDR3 is 14 residues long. The ends were cut back, 6 bases at V and 8 bases at J, with 16 bases in the middle. The CDR3 DNA reads as TGTGCCAGCAGCTCACAGGGTTTCAGGGAAAAACTGTTTTTT. This sequence encodes CASSSQGFREKLFF.

This clonotype has a count of ten or more. The CDR3 loop is CSANGEVDEQFF. In DNA, the CDR3 is TGCAGTGCTAACGGCGAGGTGGATGAGCAGTTCTTC. The chain links TRBV20-1 to TRBJ2-1, with no clear D. Trimming shortened V by 4 bases and J by 8 bases, and 12 bases separated the two germline ends. Per the germline V gene, CDR1 is DFQATT and CDR2 is SNEGSKA (reference sequence). The CDR3 sequence is 12 residues long.

Only a few counts were recorded for this clonotype. V usage is TRBV15 and J usage is TRBJ2-5; no definite D call. In germline, CDR1 is LNHNV, CDR2 YYDKDF (reference sequence). CDR3 length equals 12 residues. V lost 5 bases and J lost 5, with 9 bases in between. The CDR3 loop reads CATSDTAETQYF. The CDR3 region has the DNA TGTGCCACCAGCGACACCGCTGAGACCCAGTACTTC.

This clonotype was seen ten or more times. The chain employs TRBV5-5 and TRBJ2-1, with D uncertain. The V end lost 0 bases, the J end lost 5 bases, and 3 bases lay between the germline ends. The CDR3 loop spans 12 amino acids. The germline V gene has CDR1 SGHKS and CDR2 YYEKEE (reference sequence). The CDR3 region has the DNA TGTGCCAGCAGCTTGGTGCACAATGAGCAGTTCTTC. It translates to CASSLVHNEQFF.

This clonotype appeared a single time. This chain joins TRBV24-1 and TRBJ2-1; tentative D call: TRBD2 (7 bases). CDR1 is KGHDR, CDR2 SFDVKD, per germline. V was pared by 1 base and J by 7 bases, with 13 bases between. CDR3 length: 15 amino acids. The CDR3 DNA reads as TGTGCCACCAGTGATTTTAGGGGGGGGATGAATGAGCAGTTCTTC. Protein sequence: CATSDFRGGMNEQFF.

This clonotype was seen a handful of times. The rearrangement uses TRBV29-1 and TRBJ2-1; 11 bases are shared with TRBD2. V was clipped by 3 bases and J by 2 bases; unmatched bases: 3. Germline CDR1 and CDR2: SQVTM and ANQGSEA. The CDR3 contains 15 residues. In DNA, the CDR3 is TGCAGCGTTGACCGGGGACTAGCGGCCTACAATGAGCAGTTCTTC. Its protein is CSVDRGLAAYNEQFF.

This clonotype has only a few counts. This chain uses TRBV7-2 with TRBJ2-1; D not resolved. The CDR3 length is 13 residues. Germline V gene lookup returns CDR1 SGHTA and CDR2 FQGNSA. Trimming pared 2 bases from V and 5 bases from J, leaving 7 bases between. The CDR3 DNA sequence: TGTGCCAGCAGCTTATTTGGGAACAATGAGCAGTTCTTC. Its protein is CASSLFGNNEQFF.

The chain carries TRBV20-1 and TRBJ1-1, with 7 bases aligning to TRBD1. The CDR3 contains 11 residues. V dropped 3 bases and J dropped 8; count of bases not matched to a gene: 3. Germline V gives CDR1 DFQATT, CDR2 SNEGSKA (reference sequence). CDR3 in amino acids: CSASTRGEAFF. The DNA for the CDR3 is TGCAGTGCTAGCACCAGGGGGGAAGCTTTCTTT.

This clonotype was detected only a few times. The J gene is TRBJ2-1, the V gene TRBV7-2, with no clear D. The CDR3 is 15 amino acids. Trimming stripped 7 bases from V and 6 bases from J, with 19 bases between. CDR1 is SGHTA and CDR2 is FQGNSA in the germline V gene. As DNA, the CDR3 is TGTGCCAGCACCTCCCGAACGAAAGGCACCAATGAGCAGTTCTTC. Protein sequence: CASTSRTKGTNEQFF.

This clonotype has just a few counts. The chain recombines TRBV11-2 with TRBJ1-6; perhaps TRBD1 as D (5 bases). V was trimmed by 5 bases and J by 9 bases, leaving 17 bases between them. Germline loops: CDR1 SGHAT, CDR2 FQNNGV. The CDR3 has 15 amino acids. The CDR3 loop is CASSRRTVGGSPLHF. CDR3 DNA: TGTGCCAGCAGCCGCCGTACAGTCGGGGGTTCACCCCTCCACTTT.

The chain combines TRBV3-1 with TRBJ2-1; the D gene is possibly TRBD2 (6 bases). Germline assignment: CDR1 LGHDT and CDR2 YNNKEL (reference sequence). V lost 6 bases to trimming and J lost 9 bases, with 15 bases between them. The CDR3 extends over 13 amino acids. Here the CDR3 DNA reads TGTGCCAGCAGTTACACCGGAGGGGTTGAGCAGTTCTTC. It specifies CASSYTGGVEQFF.

The sample holds a few counts of this clonotype. V is TRBV10-3 and J is TRBJ2-3, with D uncertain. The germline gives CDR1 ENHRY, CDR2 SYGVKD. The V end was cut by 7 bases, the J end by 0 bases, with 8 bases between. The CDR3 runs 13 residues. This CDR3 reads CAIMPSSTDTQYF. CDR3 nucleotide sequence: TGTGCCATCATGCCCTCTAGCACAGATACGCAGTATTTT.

This chain uses TRBV12-3 or TRBV12-4 with TRBJ2-7; D is undetermined. Trimming pared 2 bases from V and 0 bases from J, leaving 11 bases between. The CDR3 contains 15 residues. CDR3 residues: CASSLSGQHSYEQYF. In nucleotides, the CDR3 is TGTGCCAGCAGTTTATCGGGCCAGCACTCCTACGAGCAGTACTTC.

There are a few counts of this clonotype. The chain is built from TRBV7-6 and TRBJ1-1; 8 bases match TRBD1. Germline CDR1 SGHVS, CDR2 FNYEAQ. J gave up 7 bases and V 4 bases, and 5 bases lay outside the gene matches. The CDR3 spans 13 residues. The CDR3 nucleotides are TGTGCCAGCAGCTCGAGGGACAGGCTTGAAGCTTTCTTT. This translates into CASSSRDRLEAFF.

V usage is TRBV7-3 and J usage is TRBJ1-1, with a weak D call TRBD1 (5 bases). Germline lookup yields CDR1 SGHTA and CDR2 FQGTGA. Trimming removed 5 bases from V and 5 bases from J, with 15 bases in between. The CDR3 length is 14 residues. The CDR3 reads CASSLQGGGTEAFF. CDR3 nucleotides: TGTGCCAGCAGCCTGCAGGGAGGAGGGACTGAAGCTTTCTTT.

The chain uses TRBV29-1 and TRBJ1-5; TRBD1 might be the D (6 bases). Trimming shortened V by 4 bases and J by 3 bases, and 10 bases separated the two germline ends. Per germline, CDR1 SQVTM and CDR2 ANQGSEA. The CDR3 is made up of 13 amino acids. Here the CDR3 DNA reads TGCAGCGTTGGTACAGGGTTCAATCAGCCCCAGCATTTT. It translates to CSVGTGFNQPQHF. Together with reference TRBV29-1 and TRBJ1-5, the CDR3 gives the full variable domain: SAVISQKPSRDICQRGTSLTIQCQVDSQVTMMFWYRQQPGQSLTLIATANQGSEATYESGFVIDKFPISRPNLTFSTLTVSNMSPEDSSIYLCSVGTGFNQPQHFGDGTRLSIL.

This clonotype was seen ten or more times. This chain uses TRBV7-2 with TRBJ2-1; D might be TRBD2 (6 bases). The CDR3 is made up of 13 amino acids. Trimming cost V 5 bases and J 5 bases, with 10 bases left between them. Per the germline V gene, CDR1 is SGHTA and CDR2 is FQGNSA. This chain's CDR3 is CASSRRADNEQFF. CDR3 nucleotide sequence: TGTGCCAGCAGCCGGAGGGCCGACAATGAGCAGTTCTTC.

The CDR3 loop reads CASSVGGRGTDTQYF. In nucleotides, the CDR3 is TGTGCCAGCAGCGTAGGTGGGCGGGGCACAGATACGCAGTATTTT. The genes are TRBV9 and TRBJ2-3; D perhaps matches TRBD2 (5 bases). This CDR3 comprises 15 residues. Per the germline V gene, CDR1 is SGDLS and CDR2 is YYNGEE. V was clipped by 0 bases and J by 1 base, with 9 bases between them.

Only a few counts were recorded for this clonotype. The rearrangement links TRBV12-3 or TRBV12-4 to TRBJ2-2; D is possibly TRBD1 or TRBD2 (5 bases each). The CDR3 has 14 amino acids. The V gene lost 3 bases and the J gene lost 4 bases, with 9 bases spanning the gap. The CDR3 reads CASSFAGTTGELFF. The CDR3 nucleotides are TGTGCCAGCAGTTTTGCAGGGACCACCGGGGAGCTGTTTTTT.

This rearrangement joins TRBV2 to TRBJ2-3, with 9 nucleotides matching TRBD1. Trimming at V came to 4 bases and at J to 3 bases, leaving 5 bases not matched to a gene. The germline CDR1 and CDR2 sequences are SNHLY and FYNNEI. The CDR3 covers 15 residues. The CDR3 DNA reads as TGTGCCAGCAGTGGTCGGGACAGGGCTACAGATACGCAGTATTTT. This translates into CASSGRDRATDTQYF.

The chain joins TRBV6-5 to TRBJ1-2, with TRBD1 as a possible D gene (5 bases). V was pared by 3 bases and J by 0 bases, with 14 bases between. Per the germline V gene, CDR1 is MNHEY and CDR2 is SVGAGI. The CDR3 has 16 amino acids. CDR3 nucleotide sequence: TGTGCCAGCAGTTATTTCCGACAGCCGTCTAACTATGGCTACACCTTC. It translates to CASSYFRQPSNYGYTF.

In this sample, this clonotype turned up a few times. The V gene is TRBV5-1, the J gene TRBJ2-1; no clear D. Deletions cut 4 bases from V and 3 bases from J, with 8 bases between. The CDR3 consists of 13 residues. CDR1 is SGHRS, CDR2 YFSETQ, per germline. CDR3 amino acids: CASSRPSYNEQFF. The CDR3 nucleotides read TGCGCCAGCAGCCGTCCCAGCTACAATGAGCAGTTCTTC.

This chain connects TRBV7-6 to TRBJ2-3; 10 bases agree with TRBD2. Looked up from germline, CDR1 is SGHVS and CDR2 is FNYEAQ. This CDR3 has 17 amino acids. Trimming took 0 bases from V and 0 from J; bases not matched to a gene: 3. CDR3 DNA sequence: TGTGCCAGCAGCTTAGCTAGCGGGGGGACTAGCACAGATACGCAGTATTTT. It is translated as CASSLASGGTSTDTQYF.

This clonotype has more than one count but fewer than ten. The chain carries TRBV5-6 and TRBJ2-7; D tentatively fits TRBD1 or TRBD2 (5 bases each). The CDR3 spans 16 residues. CDR1 SGHDT and CDR2 YYEEEE come from the germline V gene. V was trimmed by 4 bases and J by 9 bases, leaving 26 bases between them. The chain's CDR3 is CASSPKPGPFPTRQYF. CDR3 DNA sequence: TGTGCCAGCAGCCCAAAGCCGGGACCTTTTCCTACGAGGCAGTACTTC.

This clonotype came up a few times. V and J are TRBV7-2 and TRBJ2-3, with D possibly TRBD1 on 5 matching bases. The CDR3 totals 15 residues. Germline-derived CDR1 and CDR2 are SGHTA and FQGNSA. V was cut by 1 base and J by 4 bases, with 12 bases left in between. CDR3 region: CASSLGAGYADTQYF. CDR3 nucleotides: TGTGCCAGCAGCTTAGGGGCAGGGTATGCAGATACGCAGTATTTT.

V gene TRBV5-1 combines with J gene TRBJ1-4; 7 positions agree with TRBD1. This CDR3 has 15 residues. Germline V gene lookup returns CDR1 SGHRS and CDR2 YFSETQ. The trim removed 4 bases at V and 3 bases at J, leaving 6 bases unmatched. The CDR3 is CASSPGGQPNEKLFF. The DNA of the CDR3 is TGCGCCAGCAGCCCTGGGGGACAGCCTAATGAAAAACTGTTTTTT.

This clonotype has just a few counts. This rearrangement joins TRBV29-1 to TRBJ1-2, with 7 bases matching TRBD1. The CDR3 consists of 14 residues. The V and J ends lost 0 bases and 5 bases, in that order; junction bases with no gene match: 6. Germline V gene data show CDR1 as SQVTM and CDR2 as ANQGSEA. As DNA, the CDR3 is TGCAGCGTTGAAGAGACAGGGTCCCCTTATGGCTACACCTTC. Its protein is CSVEETGSPYGYTF.